The present T cell receptor beta chain was sequenced within a study of cytomegalovirus exposure and HLA in healthy donors. Study at large: A subsequent analysis reported that the 120 validation repertoires were produced on the same platform that had also been used for the roughly 670 first-cohort repertoires. The study, taken as a whole, reports: It was found in a later analysis that first-cohort TCR clusters tended to co-occur in the 100 to 150 validation repertoires. In vitro confirmation showed three CMV-associated chains to be CMV antigen specific. Cytomegalovirus association was assigned to approximately 180 TCR beta chains.

In the case of this clone: As yet, its antigen is unknown.

CDR1 is MGHRA, CDR2 YSYEKL, per germline. The CDR3 is 12 residues long. V lost 0 bases, J lost 14 bases, and 13 bases lay in between. Sequencing used immunoSEQ multiplex PCR; TCRdb keeps in-frame clones, though not all of them. The profile shows over 85,000 clones, roughly 84% of them singletons. Sequenced input: PBMCs. This TCR derives from a woman aged 18-29 years in good health and CMV-seropositive. This chain links TRBV4-1 with TRBJ2-5, with D unresolved. CDR3 amino acids: CASSQDYSPKYF. In DNA, the CDR3 is TGCGCCAGCAGCCAAGATTACTCCCCCAAATACTTC.